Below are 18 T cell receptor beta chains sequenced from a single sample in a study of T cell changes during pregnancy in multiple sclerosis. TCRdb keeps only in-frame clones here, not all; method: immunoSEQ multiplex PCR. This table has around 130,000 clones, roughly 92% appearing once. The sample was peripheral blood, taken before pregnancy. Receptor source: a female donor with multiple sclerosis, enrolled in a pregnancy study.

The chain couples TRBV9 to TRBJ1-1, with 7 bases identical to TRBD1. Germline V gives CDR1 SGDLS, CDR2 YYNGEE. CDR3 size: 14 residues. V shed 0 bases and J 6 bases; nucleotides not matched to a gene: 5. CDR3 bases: TGTGCCAGCAGCGTAGCAGGGGGTTTGGCTGAAGCTTTCTTT. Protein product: CASSVAGGLAEAFF. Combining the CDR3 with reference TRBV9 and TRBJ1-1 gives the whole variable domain DSGVTQTPKHLITATGQRVTLRCSPRSGDLSVYWYQQSLDQGLQFLIQYYNGEERAKGNILERFSAQQFPDLHSELNLSSLELGDSALYFCASSVAGGLAEAFFGQGTRLTVV.

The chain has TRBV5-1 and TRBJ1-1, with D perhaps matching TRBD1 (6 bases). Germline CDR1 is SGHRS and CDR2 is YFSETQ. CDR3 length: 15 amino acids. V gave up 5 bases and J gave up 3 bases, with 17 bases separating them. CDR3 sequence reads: CASRSQGFGDTEAFF. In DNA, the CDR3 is TGCGCCAGCAGGAGTCAGGGGTTCGGGGACACTGAAGCTTTCTTT.

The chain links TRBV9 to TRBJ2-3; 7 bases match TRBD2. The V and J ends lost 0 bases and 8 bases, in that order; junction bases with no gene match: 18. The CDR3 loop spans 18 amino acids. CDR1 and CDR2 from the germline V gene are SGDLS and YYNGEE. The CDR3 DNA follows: TGTGCCAGCAGCGTAGGTGGGACCGTAGGTGGATCGGGGGGTACGCAGTATTTT. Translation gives CASSVGGTVGGSGGTQYF. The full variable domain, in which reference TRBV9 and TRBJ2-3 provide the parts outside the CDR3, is DSGVTQTPKHLITATGQRVTLRCSPRSGDLSVYWYQQSLDQGLQFLIQYYNGEERAKGNILERFSAQQFPDLHSELNLSSLELGDSALYFCASSVGGTVGGSGGTQYFGPGTRLTVL.

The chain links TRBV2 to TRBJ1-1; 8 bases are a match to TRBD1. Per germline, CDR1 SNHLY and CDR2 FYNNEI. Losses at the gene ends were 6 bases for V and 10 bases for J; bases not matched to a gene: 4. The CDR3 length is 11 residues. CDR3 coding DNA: TGTGCCAGCAGGTCGGACAGGGCAGCTTTCTTT. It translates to CASRSDRAAFF. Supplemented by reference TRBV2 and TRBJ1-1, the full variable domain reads EPEVTQTPSHQVTQMGQEVILRCVPISNHLYFYWYRQILGQKVEFLVSFYNNEISEKSEIFDDQFSVERPDGSNFTLKIRSTKLEDSAMYFCASRSDRAAFFGQGTRLTVV.

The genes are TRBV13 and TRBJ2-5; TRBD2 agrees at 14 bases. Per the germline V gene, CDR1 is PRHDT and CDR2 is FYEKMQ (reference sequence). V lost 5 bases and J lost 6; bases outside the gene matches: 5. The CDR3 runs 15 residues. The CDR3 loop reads CASSPTSGGVKTQYF. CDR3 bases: TGTGCCAGCAGCCCGACTAGCGGGGGGGTGAAGACCCAGTACTTC.

CDR3 region: CAISLNGDEAFF. CDR3 nucleotides: TGTGCCATCAGCCTAAACGGAGACGAAGCTTTCTTT. The genes are TRBV10-3 and TRBJ1-1, with no clear D. The ends were cut back, 6 bases at V and 8 bases at J, with 13 bases in the middle. Looked up from germline, CDR1 is ENHRY and CDR2 is SYGVKD. The CDR3 extends over 12 amino acids.

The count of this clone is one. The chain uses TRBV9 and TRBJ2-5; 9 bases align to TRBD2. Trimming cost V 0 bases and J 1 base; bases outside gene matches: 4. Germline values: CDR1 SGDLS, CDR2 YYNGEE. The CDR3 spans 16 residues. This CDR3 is CASSVAASGAQETQYF. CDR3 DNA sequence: TGTGCCAGCAGCGTAGCGGCTAGCGGGGCCCAAGAGACCCAGTACTTC.

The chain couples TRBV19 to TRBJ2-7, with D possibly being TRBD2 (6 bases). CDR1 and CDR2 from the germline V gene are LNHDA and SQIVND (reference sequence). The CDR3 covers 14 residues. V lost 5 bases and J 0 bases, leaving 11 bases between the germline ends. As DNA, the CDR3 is TGTGCCAGTAGTCCTAGCGATAGCTCCTACGAGCAGTACTTC. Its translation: CASSPSDSSYEQYF. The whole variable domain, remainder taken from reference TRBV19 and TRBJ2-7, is DGGITQSPKYLFRKEGQNVTLSCEQNLNHDAMYWYRQDPGQGLRLIYYSQIVNDFQKGDIAEGYSVSREKKESFPLTVTSAQKNPTAFYLCASSPSDSSYEQYFGPGTRLTVT.

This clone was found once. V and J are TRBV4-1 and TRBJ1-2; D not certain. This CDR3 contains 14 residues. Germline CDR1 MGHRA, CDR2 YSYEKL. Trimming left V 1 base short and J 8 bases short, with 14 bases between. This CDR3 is CASSQGGKVGGYTF. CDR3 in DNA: TGCGCCAGCAGCCAAGGAGGGAAAGTGGGAGGCTACACCTTC.

The CDR3 bases are TGTGCCAGCAGTTACTGGGCTGGCCCCGAGCAGTACTTC. Residues: CASSYWAGPEQYF. The chain combines TRBV6-5 with TRBJ2-7; D is undetermined. CDR1 is MNHEY and CDR2 is SVGAGI in the germline V gene. The CDR3 is made up of 13 amino acids. The ends were cut back, 1 base at V and 6 bases at J, with 10 bases in the middle.

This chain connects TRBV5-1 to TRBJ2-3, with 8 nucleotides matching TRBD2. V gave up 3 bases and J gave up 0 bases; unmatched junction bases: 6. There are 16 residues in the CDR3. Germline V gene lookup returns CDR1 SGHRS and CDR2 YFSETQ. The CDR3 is CASSSSGGHSTDTQYF. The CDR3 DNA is TGCGCCAGCAGCTCCTCGGGGGGGCACAGCACAGATACGCAGTATTTT.

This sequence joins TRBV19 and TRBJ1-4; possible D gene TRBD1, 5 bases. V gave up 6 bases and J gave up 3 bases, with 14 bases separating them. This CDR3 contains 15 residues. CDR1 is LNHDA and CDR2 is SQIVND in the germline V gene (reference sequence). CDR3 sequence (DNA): TGTGCCAGTAGCCGCAGACAGTATTCTAATGAAAAACTGTTTTTT. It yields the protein CASSRRQYSNEKLFF.

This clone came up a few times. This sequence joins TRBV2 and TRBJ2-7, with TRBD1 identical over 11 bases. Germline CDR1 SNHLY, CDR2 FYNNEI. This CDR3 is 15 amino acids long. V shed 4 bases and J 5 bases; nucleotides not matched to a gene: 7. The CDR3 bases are TGTGCCAGCAGTGTGGTCGGGACAGGGGGAAACGAGCAGTACTTC. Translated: CASSVVGTGGNEQYF.

For the CDR3, the DNA is TGTGCCAGCAGTGAATGGCAGGGTGCTTTCTTT. Its translation is CASSEWQGAFF. The rearrangement links TRBV6-1 to TRBJ1-1, with a weak D call TRBD1 (5 bases). V was shortened by 2 bases and J by 11 bases, with 9 bases between the two germline ends. The CDR3 covers 11 residues. Per germline, CDR1 MNHNS and CDR2 SASEGT.

This chain's CDR3 is CASTIHRGMTNYGYTF. CDR3 nucleotide sequence: TGTGCCAGCACCATCCACAGGGGGATGACTAACTATGGCTACACCTTC. V usage is TRBV28 and J usage is TRBJ1-2, with 8 bases aligning to TRBD1. This CDR3 is built from 16 residues. Looked up from germline, CDR1 is MDHEN and CDR2 is SYDVKM. Trimming at V came to 7 bases and at J to 0 bases, leaving 10 bases not matched to a gene.

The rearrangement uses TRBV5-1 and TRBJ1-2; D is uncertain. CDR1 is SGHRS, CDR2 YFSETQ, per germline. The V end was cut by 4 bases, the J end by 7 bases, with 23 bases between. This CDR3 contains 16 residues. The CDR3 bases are TGCGCCAGCAGCACGGGAGCAGCGGACCGGAGAGGTGGCTACACCTTC. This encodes CASSTGAADRRGGYTF.

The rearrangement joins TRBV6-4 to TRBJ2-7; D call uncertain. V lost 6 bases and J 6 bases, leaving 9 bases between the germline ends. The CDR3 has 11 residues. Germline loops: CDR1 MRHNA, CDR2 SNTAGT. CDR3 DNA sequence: TGTGCCAGCAGCGAGTTTCGCGAGCAGTACTTC. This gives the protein CASSEFREQYF.

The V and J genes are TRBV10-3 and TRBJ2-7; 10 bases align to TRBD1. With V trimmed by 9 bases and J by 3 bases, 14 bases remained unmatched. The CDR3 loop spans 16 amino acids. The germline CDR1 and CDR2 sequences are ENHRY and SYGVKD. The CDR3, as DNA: TGTGCCATTGCTGTGGCGACCGGGACAGGGGACTACGAGCAGTACTTC. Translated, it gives CAIAVATGTGDYEQYF.